The 24 T cell receptor beta chains given below trace back to one sample, sequenced in a study of CD8+ T cells in alopecia areata. The treatment was: oral pan-JAK inhibitor, 5-10 mg twice daily. The sequencing template was cDNA reverse transcribed from extracted RNA. Clones were sequenced by immunoSEQ multiplex PCR, and TCRdb holds only the in-frame ones, with some missing. The sample records nearly 200,000 clones, over 45% being singletons. The material was CD4+ T cells sorted from blood, obtained at week 24, from a patient treated with tofacitinib. Receptors originate from a human donor with alopecia areata.

This sequence joins TRBV27 and TRBJ2-3; a weak D match, TRBD2 (5 bases). CDR1 and CDR2 from the germline V gene are MNHEY and SMNVEV (reference sequence). Trimming cost V 3 bases and J 6 bases, with 13 bases left between them. CDR3 size: 14 residues. The CDR3 spells CASSFESSSDTQYF. The CDR3 coding sequence is TGTGCCAGCAGTTTCGAGTCTAGCTCCGATACGCAGTATTTT.

The chain combines TRBV30 with TRBJ1-5; D possibly corresponds to TRBD1 (6 bases). Germline CDR1 reads GTSNPN; CDR2 reads SVGIG (reference sequence). The CDR3 length is 17 residues. V lost 4 bases, J lost 5 bases, and 24 bases lay in between. The CDR3 region is CAWKGQGIRKGDQPQHF. The CDR3 region has the DNA TGTGCCTGGAAGGGCCAGGGGATAAGAAAGGGCGATCAGCCCCAGCATTTT.

The genes are TRBV18 and TRBJ2-5; D is perhaps TRBD2 (5 bases). The CDR3 is 15 amino acids. The ends were cut back, 2 bases at V and 5 bases at J, with 15 bases in the middle. Germline V lookup: CDR1 KGHSH, CDR2 LQKENI. The CDR3 DNA follows: TGTGCCAGCTCACCATTAGGTGACGGGAAGGAGACCCAGTACTTC. Its translation is CASSPLGDGKETQYF.

The chain uses TRBV27 and TRBJ2-1, with 10 positions matching TRBD1. Germline-derived CDR1 and CDR2 are MNHEY and SMNVEV (reference sequence). J was trimmed by 7 bases and V by 5 bases; bases with no gene match: 8. The CDR3 is 15 residues long. The CDR3, as DNA: TGTGCCAGCAGTCTTCGACAGGGGGCGGTGAATGAGCAGTTCTTC. Its protein product is CASSLRQGAVNEQFF.

V gene TRBV29-1 combines with J gene TRBJ1-1; D unresolved. Germline CDR1 is SQVTM and CDR2 is ANQGSEA. Trimming stripped 6 bases from V and 6 bases from J, with 11 bases between. The CDR3 is 11 amino acids. CDR3 sequence: CSVLGGAEAFF. The CDR3 bases are TGCAGCGTCCTCGGTGGGGCTGAAGCTTTCTTT.

V gene TRBV30 combines with J gene TRBJ2-3; either TRBD1 or TRBD2 may fit D (5 bases each). The CDR3 loop spans 15 amino acids. Trimming removed 2 bases at V and 0 bases at J, with 12 bases between. Germline values: CDR1 GTSNPN, CDR2 SVGIG (reference sequence). CDR3 region: CAWSPPGPSTDTQYF. In DNA form, the CDR3 reads TGTGCCTGGAGTCCCCCGGGGCCCAGCACAGATACGCAGTATTTT.

The V call is TRBV30, the J call TRBJ1-2, with 10 bases identical to TRBD1. The CDR3 has 13 residues. CDR1 GTSNPN and CDR2 SVGIG come from the germline V gene (reference sequence). The trim removed 3 bases at V and 7 bases at J, leaving 5 bases unmatched. As DNA, the CDR3 is TGTGCCTGGAGCCGGGACAGGGGAGGTGGCTACACCTTC. Translation gives CAWSRDRGGGYTF.

The chain links TRBV15 to TRBJ1-4, with 7 bases that match TRBD1. Germline values: CDR1 LNHNV, CDR2 YYDKDF (reference sequence). The ends lost 6 bases at V and 8 bases at J; junction bases unmatched: 9. The CDR3 spans 14 residues. CDR3 loop: CATRTGTAGEKLFF. The CDR3 DNA reads as TGTGCCACCAGAACCGGGACAGCGGGGGAAAAACTGTTTTTT.

This chain connects TRBV18 to TRBJ2-3, with 11 bases aligning to TRBD2. Trimming at V came to 6 bases and at J to 4 bases, leaving 3 bases not matched to a gene. This CDR3 is 14 amino acids long. The germline gives CDR1 KGHSH, CDR2 LQKENI. The CDR3 protein is CASSPSGRPDTQYF. DNA for the CDR3: TGTGCCAGCTCCCCTAGCGGGAGGCCAGATACGCAGTATTTT.

The V call is TRBV6-5, the J call TRBJ2-5, with D perhaps matching TRBD2 (7 bases). In germline, CDR1 is MNHEY, CDR2 SVGAGI. This CDR3 comprises 13 residues. The ends were cut back, 6 bases at V and 5 bases at J, with 13 bases in the middle. The CDR3, as DNA: TGTGCCAGCAGCCCCAAGGGGGGGGAGACCCAGTACTTC. It specifies CASSPKGGETQYF.

V gene TRBV5-1 combines with J gene TRBJ2-5; D uncertain. The CDR3 spans 14 residues. The ends were cut back, 0 bases at V and 1 base at J, with 7 bases in the middle. Germline V gene lookup returns CDR1 SGHRS and CDR2 YFSETQ. The CDR3 DNA reads as TGCGCCAGCAGCTTGGTGCAGCCCCAAGAGACCCAGTACTTC. Protein product: CASSLVQPQETQYF.

This clone has just one count. The V call is TRBV18, the J call TRBJ2-5; D is ambiguous. This CDR3 contains 12 residues. CDR1 is KGHSH, CDR2 LQKENI, per germline. V gave up 4 bases and J gave up 2 bases, with 5 bases separating them. This chain's CDR3 is CASSRQQETQYF. CDR3 DNA: TGTGCCAGCTCACGGCAACAAGAGACCCAGTACTTC.

The chain has TRBV6-5 and TRBJ2-7; D may be TRBD1 (5 bases). The V end lost 2 bases, the J end lost 0 bases, and 8 bases lay between the germline ends. The CDR3 contains 14 residues. CDR1 and CDR2 from the germline V gene are MNHEY and SVGAGI. For the CDR3, the DNA is TGTGCCAGCAGTTACGGACAAATCTCCTACGAGCAGTACTTC. It specifies CASSYGQISYEQYF.

The J gene is TRBJ2-2, the V gene TRBV6-1, with D unclear. In germline, CDR1 is MNHNS, CDR2 SASEGT. The CDR3 is 14 residues long. Trimming left V 1 base short and J 3 bases short, with 6 bases between. This CDR3 is CASSEGSYTGELFF. CDR3 nucleotides: TGTGCCAGCAGTGAAGGGAGCTACACCGGGGAGCTGTTTTTT.

This clone was counted between two and nine times. Other DNA variants within this sample encode the same CDR3. The rearrangement joins TRBV5-6 to TRBJ1-2; D is unclear. This CDR3 comprises 13 residues. CDR1 is SGHDT and CDR2 is YYEEEE in the germline V gene. Trimming removed 2 bases from V and 4 bases from J, with 9 bases in between. Here the CDR3 reads CASSLRGSYGYTF. Written as DNA, the CDR3 is TGTGCCAGCAGCTTAAGAGGGTCCTATGGCTACACCTTC.

This clone came up a few times. The rearrangement links TRBV5-4 to TRBJ1-4, with D perhaps TRBD1 (5 bases). The germline gives CDR1 SGHNT, CDR2 YYREEE (reference sequence). Trimming removed 2 bases from V and 0 bases from J, with 8 bases in between. The CDR3 contains 15 residues. CDR3 sequence reads: CASSFTQATNEKLFF. CDR3 in DNA: TGTGCCAGCAGCTTTACACAGGCAACTAATGAAAAACTGTTTTTT.

The chain is built from TRBV20-1 and TRBJ2-3; 8 nucleotides align to TRBD1. This CDR3 comprises 11 residues. Per germline, CDR1 DFQATT and CDR2 SNEGSKA (reference sequence). V was pared by 7 bases and J by 6 bases, with 3 bases of the junction left unmatched. Written as DNA, the CDR3 is TGCAGTGGTAACAGGGGGGATACGCAGTATTTT. This encodes CSGNRGDTQYF.

The chain has TRBV25-1 and TRBJ1-2; D unresolved. V was cut by 2 bases and J by 4 bases, with 5 bases left in between. This CDR3 is built from 12 residues. Per germline, CDR1 MGHDK and CDR2 SYGVNS. The CDR3 coding sequence is TGTGCCAGCAGTGAACCGGGCTATGGCTACACCTTC. It encodes CASSEPGYGYTF.

This clone was counted only a few times. The chain has TRBV4-3 and TRBJ2-7; D tentatively fits TRBD1 or TRBD2 (5 bases each). Germline V CDR1 and CDR2: LGHNA, YSLEER. V lost 3 bases, J lost 6 bases, and 15 bases lay in between. The CDR3 length is 14 residues. The CDR3 nucleotides are TGCGCCAGCAGCCAGGGGCGCAAACGGGGCGAGCAGTACTTC. It translates to CASSQGRKRGEQYF.

The chain links TRBV4-2 to TRBJ1-5, with TRBD1 matching over 9 bases. This CDR3 has 19 amino acids. The germline gives CDR1 LGHNA, CDR2 YNFKEQ. V shed 3 bases and J 2 bases; nucleotides not matched to a gene: 14. The CDR3 is CASSQGTGSFRIGNQPQHF. The CDR3 region has the DNA TGTGCCAGCAGCCAGGGGACAGGGAGTTTCAGAATAGGCAATCAGCCCCAGCATTTT.

The J gene is TRBJ1-6, the V gene TRBV29-1; tentatively, D is TRBD1 (5 bases). CDR1 SQVTM and CDR2 ANQGSEA come from the germline V gene. The germline V and J ends were trimmed by 6 bases and 9 bases, with 18 bases remaining between them. The CDR3 runs to 14 residues. CDR3 coding DNA: TGCAGCGTCCGTTTCGGGGCAGGGAGTTCACCCCTCCACTTT. Translation: CSVRFGAGSSPLHF.

CDR3 bases: TGCAGCGATCAACTCGGGACAGGGGGCGAGAAGACACCACCGAACACTGAAGCTTTCTTT. Residues: CSDQLGTGGEKTPPNTEAFF. The chain has TRBV29-1 and TRBJ1-1; 12 nucleotides match TRBD1. The germline V gene has CDR1 SQVTM and CDR2 ANQGSEA. J lost 1 base, V lost 7 bases, and 22 bases had no gene match. This CDR3 has 20 residues.

This clone was found once. This chain links TRBV4-3 with TRBJ2-2; 7 bases map to TRBD2. Germline V gene sequence: CDR1 LGHNA, CDR2 YSLEER. This CDR3 comprises 14 residues. The junction had 3 bases not matched to a gene; V was cut back by 2 bases and J by 6 bases. The CDR3, as DNA: TGCGCCAGCAGCCAAATAACTAGCGCCGGGGAGCTGTTTTTT. Protein: CASSQITSAGELFF.

Concerning this clone: This CDR3 is also generated by other DNA sequences in the sample. This chain links TRBV9 with TRBJ1-5, with D possibly TRBD1 on 6 matching bases. The CDR3 loop spans 15 amino acids. The V end was cut by 3 bases, the J end by 2 bases, with 12 bases between. Germline V gene lookup returns CDR1 SGDLS and CDR2 YYNGEE. The CDR3: CASSAQGFGNQPQHF. DNA for the CDR3: TGTGCCAGCAGCGCCCAGGGGTTTGGCAATCAGCCCCAGCATTTT.